One TCR beta chain is described in this entry. A read error may produce the germline difference seen at one junction end. The CDR3 regions of TCR beta were amplified from RNA transcripts. An initial round of RT-PCR targeting the TCR CDR3 relied on the HTBI primer set. TCRdb analysed the multiplex PCR reads with MiXCR anew, one entry per CDR3 protein. Among about 680,000 distinct CDR3 sequences listed, 35% were seen once. This CDR3 is 16 amino acids long. In germline, CDR1 is MNHEY, CDR2 SVGAGI. The data are from a study of T cells in Graves' hyperthyroidism and ophthalmopathy. Whole-study context: Prior to any treatment, at the point of initial diagnosis, peripheral blood was collected.

Material for sequencing was blood. The TCR originated in a woman between 40 and 55 years old with Graves' hyperthyroidism. The V gene is TRBV6-5, the J gene TRBJ1-1; D perhaps matches TRBD1 (6 bases). CDR3: CASSYSTRGGGTEALF. CDR3 nucleotide sequence: TGTGCCAGCAGTTACTCGACGAGGGGCGGGGGCACTGAAGCTTTATTT.